The sequence of this T cell receptor (beta chain) was determined in a study of breast tumors, draining lymph nodes, adjacent tissues. Study-wide results and caveats: Compared with lymph nodes, tumors were less diverse; compared with nontumor tissue, more. Tumor and nontumor repertoires were significantly more similar in luminal-like than in basal-like breast cancer.

This clonotype was seen ten or more times. Its antigen remains unknown. Breast cancer patients provided tissue from their axillary draining lymph nodes. TCRdb reprocessed the multiplex PCR reads via MiXCR and lists one record per CDR3 protein. The sample has about 200,000 distinct CDR3 sequences, approximately 30% seen once. The V gene's germline CDR1 is LNHDA and CDR2 SQIVND (reference sequence). The V gene lost 10 bases and the J gene lost 0 bases, with 13 bases spanning the gap. The CDR3 has 15 amino acids. The sequenced material came from axillary lymph node tissue. This sequence originates from a female donor with breast cancer. Some clones in this sample may be carry-over from other donors' samples. This chain links TRBV19 with TRBJ2-6; D gene uncertain. CDR3: CATYDGSSGANVLTF. As DNA, the CDR3 is TGTGCCACCTACGACGGTAGCTCTGGGGCCAACGTCCTGACTTTC.